These 32 T cell receptor beta chains came from one sample sequenced in a study of shared clonotypes between healthy human individuals. TCRdb's table, derived via immunoSEQ multiplex PCR, lists solely in-frame clones and lacks some. The table lists roughly 500,000 clones, 75% to 85% of them singletons. Sequenced input: PBMCs. These receptors were collected from a woman aged 40 to 50 in good health. Some clones in this sample may be carry-over from other donors' samples.

The chain uses TRBV15 and TRBJ2-7; D remains ambiguous. The germline CDR1 and CDR2 sequences are LNHNV and YYDKDF (reference sequence). The CDR3 loop spans 15 amino acids. The V and J ends lost 3 bases and 7 bases respectively, with 19 bases between them. CDR3 DNA: TGTGCCACCAGCAGGTACAGATTTCCCGTCGGGGAGCAGTACTTC. Protein sequence: CATSRYRFPVGEQYF.

The chain uses TRBV7-3 and TRBJ2-3; the match to TRBD2 covers 11 bases. The CDR3 is 15 amino acids. Germline V gives CDR1 SGHTA, CDR2 FQGTGA. V was clipped by 5 bases and J by 9 bases; unmatched bases: 10. CDR3 bases: TGTGCCAGCAGCCCCACCGGGACTAGCGGTTGGACGCAGTATTTT. It yields the protein CASSPTGTSGWTQYF.

The chain joins TRBV11-2 to TRBJ2-5, with D perhaps matching TRBD2 (6 bases). The CDR3 spans 13 residues. Germline V gene data show CDR1 as SGHAT and CDR2 as FQNNGV. Trimming removed 5 bases at V and 5 bases at J, with 12 bases between. CDR3 sequence (DNA): TGTGCCAGCAGCACAGGAGGGGAGGAGACCCAGTACTTC. Translation: CASSTGGEETQYF.

The CDR3 loop reads CSVERGPLEQFF. The CDR3 bases are TGCAGCGTTGAAAGGGGACCGCTTGAGCAGTTCTTC. The chain carries TRBV29-1 and TRBJ2-1; D possibly uses TRBD1 or TRBD2 (5 bases each). Germline CDR1 SQVTM, CDR2 ANQGSEA. This CDR3 comprises 12 residues. Trimming pared 2 bases from V and 9 bases from J, leaving 11 bases between.

This clone was seen only once. A read error may be the cause here, since a much bigger clone is one base away. CDR3 nucleotides: TGTGCCACCAGCAGAGATCAAGGGGGCTCCTACGAGCAGTGCTTC. It yields the protein CATSRDQGGSYEQCF. The rearrangement uses TRBV15 and TRBJ2-7; 7 nucleotides align to TRBD1. The CDR3 covers 15 residues. CDR1 and CDR2 from the germline V gene are LNHNV and YYDKDF (reference sequence).

The chain recombines TRBV4-1 with TRBJ2-2; TRBD1 matches at 7 bases. This CDR3 is built from 19 residues. J lost 5 bases, V lost 1 base, and 16 bases had no gene match. From germline, CDR1 is MGHRA and CDR2 YSYEKL. The CDR3 region has the DNA TGCGCCAGCAGCCAAGGCAGGGGGTGGCCTAGAGGTGGTACCGGGGAGCTGTTTTTT. It is translated as CASSQGRGWPRGGTGELFF.

The gene calls are TRBV6-5 and TRBJ1-5; D gene ambiguous. V lost 8 bases and J lost 9, with 14 bases in between. Germline V lookup: CDR1 MNHEY, CDR2 SVGAGI. This CDR3 is built from 12 residues. CDR3 DNA: TGTGCCAGCCTTGGACTGTCAGGGCCCCAGCATTTT. Protein product: CASLGLSGPQHF.

The chain employs TRBV9 and TRBJ2-7, with 11 bases that match TRBD2. Germline V gives CDR1 SGDLS, CDR2 YYNGEE. The V gene end was trimmed by 4 bases and the J gene end by 3 bases; junction bases not matched to a gene: 12. The CDR3 spans 17 residues. CDR3 nucleotides: TGTGCCAGCAGCCCCGCGTTTGGGCTAGCGGGAGGCTACGAGCAGTACTTC. The encoded protein is CASSPAFGLAGGYEQYF.

The chain links TRBV7-2 to TRBJ2-7, with D possibly TRBD1 on 6 matching bases. Trimming stripped 3 bases from V and 5 bases from J, with 14 bases between. The CDR3 extends over 14 amino acids. Germline values: CDR1 SGHTA, CDR2 FQGNSA. The CDR3 DNA reads as TGTGCCAGCAGCTTGGACAGATCCCCCCACGAGCAGTACTTC. Translating gives CASSLDRSPHEQYF. The full variable domain, rest sourced from reference TRBV7-2 and TRBJ2-7, is GAGVSQSPSNKVTEKGKDVELRCDPISGHTALYWYRQSLGQGLEFLIYFQGNSAPDKSGLPSDRFSAERTGGSVSTLTIQRTQQEDSAVYLCASSLDRSPHEQYFGPGTRLTVT.

The chain couples TRBV9 to TRBJ2-7; the match to TRBD2 covers 12 bases. This CDR3 region has 15 residues. The J segment lost 5 bases and the V segment lost 3 bases, leaving 6 bases of the junction unmatched. Germline V CDR1 and CDR2: SGDLS, YYNGEE. The CDR3 is CASSARLAGAHEQYF. The CDR3 DNA reads as TGTGCCAGCAGCGCCAGACTAGCGGGAGCGCACGAGCAGTACTTC. Complete variable domain (other parts from reference TRBV9 and TRBJ2-7): DSGVTQTPKHLITATGQRVTLRCSPRSGDLSVYWYQQSLDQGLQFLIQYYNGEERAKGNILERFSAQQFPDLHSELNLSSLELGDSALYFCASSARLAGAHEQYFGPGTRLTVT.

The genes are TRBV6-1 and TRBJ1-3; the D is unclear. V was pared by 4 bases and J by 1 base, with 8 bases between. CDR1 MNHNS and CDR2 SASEGT come from the germline V gene. This CDR3 spans 14 amino acids. CDR3 DNA sequence: TGTGCCAGCAGTGCGGCCGGGTCTGGAAACACCATATATTTT. Translated, it gives CASSAAGSGNTIYF.

The chain recombines TRBV7-8 with TRBJ1-4, with 9 nucleotides matching TRBD1. The CDR3 extends over 20 amino acids. Germline CDR1 is SGHVS and CDR2 is FQNEAQ. V dropped 5 bases and J dropped 2; count of bases not matched to a gene: 18. CDR3 sequence: CASSRHRRDRVMITNEKLFF. Here the CDR3 DNA reads TGTGCCAGCAGCAGACACCGCCGGGACAGGGTGATGATCACTAATGAAAAACTGTTTTTT.

The genes are TRBV18 and TRBJ2-7; D not resolved. CDR1 and CDR2 (germline): KGHSH, LQKENI. V was shortened by 0 bases and J by 5 bases, with 11 bases between the two germline ends. This CDR3 is built from 14 residues. Here the CDR3 DNA reads TGTGCCAGCTCACCACCCCTTGTTGAGGACGAGCAGTACTTC. Translation gives CASSPPLVEDEQYF.

The V gene is TRBV9, the J gene TRBJ2-3, with D perhaps matching TRBD1 or TRBD2 (5 bases each). Germline loops: CDR1 SGDLS, CDR2 YYNGEE. The CDR3 runs 15 residues. V was clipped by 0 bases and J by 3 bases, with 11 bases between them. This CDR3 is CASSVGAGSTDTQYF. CDR3 nucleotide sequence: TGTGCCAGCAGCGTAGGGGCAGGGAGTACAGATACGCAGTATTTT. Looking up the rest from reference TRBV9 and TRBJ2-3 gives the full variable domain: DSGVTQTPKHLITATGQRVTLRCSPRSGDLSVYWYQQSLDQGLQFLIQYYNGEERAKGNILERFSAQQFPDLHSELNLSSLELGDSALYFCASSVGAGSTDTQYFGPGTRLTVL.

This chain connects TRBV7-8 to TRBJ1-1; D is undetermined. The CDR3 is 12 residues long. Trimming left V 3 bases short and J 7 bases short, with 9 bases between. In germline, CDR1 is SGHVS, CDR2 FQNEAQ. The CDR3 DNA reads TGTGCCAGCAGCTTTGACTACAGTGAAGCTTTCTTT. Translated: CASSFDYSEAFF. Combining the CDR3 with reference TRBV7-8 and TRBJ1-1 gives the whole variable domain GAGVSQSPRYKVAKRGQDVALRCDPISGHVSLFWYQQALGQGPEFLTYFQNEAQLDKSGLPSDRFFAERPEGSVSTLKIQRTQQEDSAVYLCASSFDYSEAFFGQGTRLTVV.

V is TRBV27 and J is TRBJ2-7; the match to TRBD1 covers 9 bases. Germline CDR1 MNHEY, CDR2 SMNVEV (reference sequence). The CDR3 spans 14 residues. J was trimmed by 2 bases and V by 6 bases; bases with no gene match: 5. The CDR3 coding sequence is TGTGCCAGCAGAGCGGACAGGGGTCCCTACGAGCAGTACTTC. The encoded protein is CASRADRGPYEQYF.

J is TRBJ2-2 and V is TRBV27, with a tentative D call TRBD2 (5 bases). Trimming cost V 8 bases and J 1 base, with 17 bases left between them. CDR1 is MNHEY, CDR2 SMNVEV, per germline (reference sequence). This CDR3 has 16 residues. The CDR3 DNA reads as TGTGCCAGCCAAGAGAATTACGGACTGAACACCGGGGAGCTGTTTTTT. This gives the protein CASQENYGLNTGELFF.

V usage is TRBV14 and J usage is TRBJ2-7, with D maybe TRBD2 (7 bases). Trimming pared 1 base from V and 5 bases from J, leaving 12 bases between. Germline-derived CDR1 and CDR2 are SGHDN and FVKESK. The CDR3 sequence is 14 residues long. CDR3 nucleotide sequence: TGTGCCAGCAGCCAAGTGCGGGGGCCCCACGAGCAGTACTTC. It is translated as CASSQVRGPHEQYF.

For this clone: This same CDR3 is encoded by further DNA sequences in the sample. The rearrangement links TRBV19 to TRBJ2-3; tentatively, D is TRBD2 (5 bases). V lost 6 bases to trimming and J lost 6 bases, with 7 bases between them. Germline values: CDR1 LNHDA, CDR2 SQIVND (reference sequence). There are 11 residues in the CDR3. CDR3 amino acids: CASRRGDTQYF. CDR3 coding DNA: TGTGCCAGTAGGAGAGGGGATACGCAGTATTTT.

The chain uses TRBV4-3 and TRBJ2-1, with 12 bases aligning to TRBD2. The V and J ends lost 0 bases and 4 bases, in that order; junction bases with no gene match: 4. CDR1 and CDR2 from the germline V gene are LGHNA and YSLEER. This CDR3 is 17 amino acids long. CDR3: CASSQEGLAGPYNEQFF. CDR3 DNA sequence: TGCGCCAGCAGCCAAGAAGGACTAGCGGGACCTTACAATGAGCAGTTCTTC.

The V gene is TRBV14, the J gene TRBJ1-2; tentative D call: TRBD1 (6 bases). The V gene's germline CDR1 is SGHDN and CDR2 FVKESK. V gave up 0 bases and J gave up 5 bases, with 13 bases separating them. The CDR3 runs 15 residues. CDR3 in amino acids: CASSQDPGARYGYTF. In DNA, the CDR3 is TGTGCCAGCAGCCAAGATCCGGGGGCGCGGTATGGCTACACCTTC.

The V and J genes are TRBV2 and TRBJ2-3, with a tentative D call TRBD2 (6 bases). The CDR3 contains 15 residues. Trimming pared 5 bases from V and 1 base from J, leaving 13 bases between. The germline V gene encodes CDR1 SNHLY and CDR2 FYNNEI. The CDR3 region has the DNA TGTGCCAGCAGTAAGGGAGGACAACGCACAGATACGCAGTATTTT. Its protein is CASSKGGQRTDTQYF. Looking up the rest from reference TRBV2 and TRBJ2-3 gives the full variable domain: EPEVTQTPSHQVTQMGQEVILRCVPISNHLYFYWYRQILGQKVEFLVSFYNNEISEKSEIFDDQFSVERPDGSNFTLKIRSTKLEDSAMYFCASSKGGQRTDTQYFGPGTRLTVL.

The J gene is TRBJ2-4, the V gene TRBV28; tentatively, D is TRBD1 (6 bases). CDR1 MDHEN and CDR2 SYDVKM come from the germline V gene. This CDR3 has 14 residues. V was pared by 5 bases and J by 6 bases, with 14 bases between. The CDR3 nucleotides are TGTGCCAGCAGTACGGGGACAATGGGAAACATTCAGTACTTC. Amino acids: CASSTGTMGNIQYF. Using reference TRBV28 and TRBJ2-4 for the parts outside the CDR3, the full variable domain is DVKVTQSSRYLVKRTGEKVFLECVQDMDHENMFWYRQDPGLGLRLIYFSYDVKMKEKGDIPEGYSVSREKKERFSLILESASTNQTSMYLCASSTGTMGNIQYFGAGTRLSVL.

The J gene is TRBJ1-4, the V gene TRBV7-9; TRBD1 is a possible D gene (5 bases). Germline CDR1 is SEHNR and CDR2 is FQNEAQ (reference sequence). There are 17 residues in the CDR3. The ends were cut back, 3 bases at V and 10 bases at J, with 24 bases in the middle. CDR3 sequence (DNA): TGTGCCAGCAGCTTGTCGCCGGGCGGGGGTGAGATGGGAAAACTGTTTTTT. Encoded protein: CASSLSPGGGEMGKLFF.

The chain is built from TRBV19 and TRBJ2-2, with 8 nucleotides matching TRBD1. Germline V CDR1 and CDR2: LNHDA, SQIVND (reference sequence). The CDR3 length is 15 residues. Trimming at V came to 4 bases and at J to 2 bases, leaving 3 bases not matched to a gene. The CDR3 spells CASSTRGLNTGELFF. In DNA form, the CDR3 reads TGTGCCAGTAGTACCAGGGGGCTCAACACCGGGGAGCTGTTTTTT.

The J gene is TRBJ2-1, the V gene TRBV5-4; tentative D call: TRBD2 (5 bases). Germline V CDR1 and CDR2: SGHNT, YYREEE (reference sequence). Trimming pared 4 bases from V and 5 bases from J, leaving 16 bases between. CDR3 length: 15 residues. For the CDR3, the DNA is TGTGCCAGCAGCAGGTCTAGCAGTCGGGACAATGAGCAGTTCTTC. Its translation: CASSRSSSRDNEQFF.

The chain recombines TRBV28 with TRBJ2-7, with TRBD1 matching 9 bases. J gave up 2 bases and V 4 bases, and 6 bases lay outside the gene matches. Germline CDR1 reads MDHEN; CDR2 reads SYDVKM. The CDR3 is made up of 15 amino acids. CDR3 loop: CASSYGTGSPYEQYF. The CDR3 bases are TGTGCCAGCAGTTATGGGACAGGGAGCCCCTACGAGCAGTACTTC. Full variable domain (remainder filled in from reference TRBV28 and TRBJ2-7): DVKVTQSSRYLVKRTGEKVFLECVQDMDHENMFWYRQDPGLGLRLIYFSYDVKMKEKGDIPEGYSVSREKKERFSLILESASTNQTSMYLCASSYGTGSPYEQYFGPGTRLTVT.

This sequence joins TRBV7-3 and TRBJ2-1; no clear D gene. Germline V gene sequence: CDR1 SGHTA, CDR2 FQGTGA. V gave up 8 bases and J gave up 8 bases, with 19 bases separating them. CDR3 length: 14 residues. The CDR3 nucleotides are TGTGCCAGCTCCCCAGTCAACAGTGTGGATGAGCAGTTCTTC. This codes for CASSPVNSVDEQFF.

The rearrangement uses TRBV11-2 and TRBJ1-5; 7 bases match TRBD1. The CDR3 has 14 residues. Germline-derived CDR1 and CDR2 are SGHAT and FQNNGV. V trimming: 5 bases; J trimming: 4 bases; junction bases outside the gene matches: 5. DNA of the CDR3: TGTGCCAGCAGCGCAAACAGGGGAAATCAGCCCCAGCATTTT. Amino acid sequence: CASSANRGNQPQHF.

In its sample, this clone was seen a few times. The chain recombines TRBV30 with TRBJ2-5; maybe TRBD1 (6 bases). The end of the DNA fits TRBJ2-7 better, so the J call may be wrong. CDR3 length: 15 residues. The germline V gene encodes CDR1 GTSNPN and CDR2 SVGIG (reference sequence). The CDR3: CAWSQGQRRLYEQYF. Written as DNA, the CDR3 is TGTGCCTGGAGCCAAGGACAGCGCCGGTTATACGAGCAGTACTTC.

V is TRBV5-6 and J is TRBJ1-5, with D possibly TRBD1 on 5 matching bases. The germline CDR1 and CDR2 sequences are SGHDT and YYEEEE. The CDR3 spans 13 residues. Trimming cost V 5 bases and J 4 bases, with 10 bases left between them. The CDR3 loop reads CASSITGNQPQHF. CDR3 sequence (DNA): TGTGCCAGCAGTATCACAGGAAATCAGCCCCAGCATTTT.

This clone was found many times. This sample includes further DNA sequences coding for the same CDR3. The chain employs TRBV29-1 and TRBJ1-1; 11 nucleotides align to TRBD1. Germline V gene lookup returns CDR1 SQVTM and CDR2 ANQGSEA. V shed 6 bases, J shed 4 bases, and the junction held 7 bases outside the gene matches. CDR3 length: 14 residues. CDR3 DNA: TGCAGCGTCTCCTTCGGGACAGGGGGCACTGAAGCTTTCTTT. Its protein is CSVSFGTGGTEAFF.